This T cell receptor beta chain was sequenced for a study of cytomegalovirus exposure and HLA in healthy donors. Points from the study as a whole: The study labeled 180 or so TCR beta chains cytomegalovirus-associated.

As regards this clone: Its antigen is undetermined.

Profiled with immunoSEQ multiplex PCR; TCRdb holds only in-frame clones, not every one. Of roughly 270,000 clones in the sample, approximately 87% were seen once. V dropped 7 bases and J dropped 8; count of bases not matched to a gene: 6. Per germline, CDR1 SNHLY and CDR2 FYNNEI. The CDR3 is 14 amino acids. The donors were in the approximately 120-subject validation cohort; that cohort was separate from the roughly 700-subject first cohort. The chain links TRBV2 to TRBJ2-2; TRBD2 matches at 11 bases. Sample: PBMCs. The clonotype was recovered from a woman aged 18-29 years in good health and CMV-seronegative. The DNA of the CDR3 is TGTGCCAGCATAATAGCGGGAGGGATGGGGGAGCTGTTTTTT. It translates to CASIIAGGMGELFF.